This record concerns one T cell receptor beta chain sequence. Its antigen remains unidentified. The J segment lost 13 bases and the V segment lost 0 bases, leaving 6 bases of the junction unmatched. From germline, CDR1 is LGHNA and CDR2 YSLEER. The CDR3 loop spans 13 amino acids. TCRdb processed the RT-PCR reads anew with MiXCR; each CDR3 protein has one entry. The table shows 550,000 to 650,000 distinct CDR3 sequences, with approximately 12% occurring only once. The record originates from a study of response to subunit inactivated influenza vaccine. Regarding the study as a whole: The authors suggested that every seasonal influenza vaccination recruits few new T cells.

Specimen: PBMCs from blood, collected on the day of vaccination. J is TRBJ1-1 and V is TRBV4-3; 9 bases map to TRBD1. The source of this sequence is a man aged 50 to 60 who received an inactivated influenza vaccine. CDR3: CASSQDGTGSSFF. In DNA, the CDR3 is TGCGCCAGCAGCCAAGATGGGACAGGGAGTAGTTTCTTT.